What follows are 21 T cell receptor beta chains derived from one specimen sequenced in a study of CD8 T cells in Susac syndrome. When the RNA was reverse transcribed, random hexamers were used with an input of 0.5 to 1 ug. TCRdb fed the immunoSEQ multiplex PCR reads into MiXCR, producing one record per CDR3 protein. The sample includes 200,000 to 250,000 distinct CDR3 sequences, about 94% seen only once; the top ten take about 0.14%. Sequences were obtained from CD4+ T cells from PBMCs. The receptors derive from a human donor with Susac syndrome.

The CDR3 bases are TGTGCCAGCAGTTCACAGACGCGCCAAGGGGAGCAGTTCTTC. This codes for CASSSQTRQGEQFF. The rearrangement links TRBV7-9 to TRBJ2-1; D call uncertain. Germline V lookup: CDR1 SEHNR, CDR2 FQNEAQ (reference sequence). The V and J ends lost 6 bases and 10 bases respectively, with 19 bases between them. CDR3 length: 14 residues.

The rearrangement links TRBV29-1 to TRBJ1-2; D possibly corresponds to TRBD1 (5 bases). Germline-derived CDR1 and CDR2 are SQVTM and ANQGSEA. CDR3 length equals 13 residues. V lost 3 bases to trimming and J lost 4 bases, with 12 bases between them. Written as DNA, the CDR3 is TGCAGCGTTGAGGAGGCAGGGACCTATGGCTACACCTTC. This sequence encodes CSVEEAGTYGYTF. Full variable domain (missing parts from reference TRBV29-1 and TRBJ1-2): SAVISQKPSRDICQRGTSLTIQCQVDSQVTMMFWYRQQPGQSLTLIATANQGSEATYESGFVIDKFPISRPNLTFSTLTVSNMSPEDSSIYLCSVEEAGTYGYTFGSGTRLTVV.

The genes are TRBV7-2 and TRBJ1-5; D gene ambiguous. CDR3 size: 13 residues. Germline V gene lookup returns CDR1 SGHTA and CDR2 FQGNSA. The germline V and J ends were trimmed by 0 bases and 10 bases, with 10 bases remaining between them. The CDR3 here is CASSLAPGNPQHF. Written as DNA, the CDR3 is TGTGCCAGCAGCTTAGCCCCCGGTAATCCCCAGCATTTT.

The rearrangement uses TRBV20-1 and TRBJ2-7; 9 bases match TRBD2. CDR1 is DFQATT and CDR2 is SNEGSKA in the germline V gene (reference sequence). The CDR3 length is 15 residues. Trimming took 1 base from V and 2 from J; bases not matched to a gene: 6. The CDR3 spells CSARVLAGATYEQYF. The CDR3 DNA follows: TGCAGTGCTAGAGTATTAGCGGGGGCCACCTACGAGCAGTACTTC.

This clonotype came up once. In DNA, the CDR3 is TGTGCCAGCAGCCACGGACAGGTGACCGTCCTGGGTGGCTACACCTTC. Amino acids: CASSHGQVTVLGGYTF. The V call is TRBV3-1, the J call TRBJ1-2; 7 bases map to TRBD1. CDR1 is LGHDT, CDR2 YNNKEL, per germline (reference sequence). The length of the CDR3 is 16 residues. J gave up 7 bases and V 3 bases, and 14 bases lay outside the gene matches.

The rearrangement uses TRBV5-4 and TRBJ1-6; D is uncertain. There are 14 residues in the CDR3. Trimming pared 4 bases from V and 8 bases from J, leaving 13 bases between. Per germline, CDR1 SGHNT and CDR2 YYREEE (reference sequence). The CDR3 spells CASSRTLEDSPLHF. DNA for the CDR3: TGTGCCAGCAGCAGGACCCTCGAGGATTCACCCCTCCACTTT.

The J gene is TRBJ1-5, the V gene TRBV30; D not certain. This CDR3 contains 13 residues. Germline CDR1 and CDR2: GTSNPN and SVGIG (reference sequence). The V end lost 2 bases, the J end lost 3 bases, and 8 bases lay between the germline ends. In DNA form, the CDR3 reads TGTGCCTGGAGTTTAGGCCTCAATCAGCCCCAGCATTTT. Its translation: CAWSLGLNQPQHF.

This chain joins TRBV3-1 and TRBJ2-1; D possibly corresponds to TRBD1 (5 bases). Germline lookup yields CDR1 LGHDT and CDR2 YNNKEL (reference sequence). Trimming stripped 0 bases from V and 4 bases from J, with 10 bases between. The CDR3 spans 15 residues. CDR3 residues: CASSQDRDTYNEQFF. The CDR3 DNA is TGTGCCAGCAGCCAAGACAGGGATACATACAATGAGCAGTTCTTC.

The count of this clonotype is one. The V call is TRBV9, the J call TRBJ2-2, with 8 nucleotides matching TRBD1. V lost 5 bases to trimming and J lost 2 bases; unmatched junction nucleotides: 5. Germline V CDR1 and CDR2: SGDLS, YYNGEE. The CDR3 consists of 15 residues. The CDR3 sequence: CASRSGQVNTGELFF. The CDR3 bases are TGTGCCAGCAGATCGGGACAGGTCAACACCGGGGAGCTGTTTTTT.

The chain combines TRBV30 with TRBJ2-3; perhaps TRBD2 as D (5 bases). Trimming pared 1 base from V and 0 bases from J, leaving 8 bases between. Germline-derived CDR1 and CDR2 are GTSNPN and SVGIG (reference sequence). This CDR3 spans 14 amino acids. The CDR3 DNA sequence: TGTGCCTGGAGTGGTGGACTTAGCACAGATACGCAGTATTTT. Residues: CAWSGGLSTDTQYF.

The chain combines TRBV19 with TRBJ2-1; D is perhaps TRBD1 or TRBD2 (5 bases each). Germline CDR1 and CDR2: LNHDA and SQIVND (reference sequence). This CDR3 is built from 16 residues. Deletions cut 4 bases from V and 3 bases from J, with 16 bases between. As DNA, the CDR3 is TGTGCCAGTAGTACGTCGGCGAGGGGCAACTACAATGAGCAGTTCTTC. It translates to CASSTSARGNYNEQFF.

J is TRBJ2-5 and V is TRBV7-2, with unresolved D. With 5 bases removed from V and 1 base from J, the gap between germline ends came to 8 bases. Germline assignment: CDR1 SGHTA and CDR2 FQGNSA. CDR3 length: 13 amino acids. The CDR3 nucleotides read TGTGCCAGCAGCCCCCTTGCCCAAGAGACCCAGTACTTC. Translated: CASSPLAQETQYF. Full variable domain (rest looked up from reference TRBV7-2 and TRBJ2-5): GAGVSQSPSNKVTEKGKDVELRCDPISGHTALYWYRQSLGQGLEFLIYFQGNSAPDKSGLPSDRFSAERTGGSVSTLTIQRTQQEDSAVYLCASSPLAQETQYFGPGTRLLVL.

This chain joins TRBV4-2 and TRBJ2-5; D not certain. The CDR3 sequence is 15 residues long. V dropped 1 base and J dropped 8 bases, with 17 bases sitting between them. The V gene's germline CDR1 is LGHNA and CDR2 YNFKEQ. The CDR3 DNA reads TGTGCCAGCAGCCAAGGGACGGACCCGCCCGTAACCCAGTACTTC. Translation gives CASSQGTDPPVTQYF.

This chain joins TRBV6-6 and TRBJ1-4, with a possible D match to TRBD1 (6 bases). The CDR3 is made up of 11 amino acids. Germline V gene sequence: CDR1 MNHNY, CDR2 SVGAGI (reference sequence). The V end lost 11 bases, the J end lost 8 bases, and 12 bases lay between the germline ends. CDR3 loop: CASGGREKLFF. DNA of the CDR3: TGTGCCTCGGGGGGCAGAGAAAAACTGTTTTTT.

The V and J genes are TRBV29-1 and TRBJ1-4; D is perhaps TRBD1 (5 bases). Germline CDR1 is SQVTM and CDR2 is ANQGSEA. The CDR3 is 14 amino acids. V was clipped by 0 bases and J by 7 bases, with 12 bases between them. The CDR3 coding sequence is TGCAGCGTTGAAGACTCCAGGGCCAGTGAAAAACTGTTTTTT. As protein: CSVEDSRASEKLFF.

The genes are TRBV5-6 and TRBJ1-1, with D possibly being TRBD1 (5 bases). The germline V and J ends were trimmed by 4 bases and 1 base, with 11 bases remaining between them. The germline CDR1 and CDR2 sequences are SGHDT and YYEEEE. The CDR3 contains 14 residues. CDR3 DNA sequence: TGTGCCAGCAGCCTACGGGACTGGAACACTGAAGCTTTCTTT. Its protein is CASSLRDWNTEAFF.

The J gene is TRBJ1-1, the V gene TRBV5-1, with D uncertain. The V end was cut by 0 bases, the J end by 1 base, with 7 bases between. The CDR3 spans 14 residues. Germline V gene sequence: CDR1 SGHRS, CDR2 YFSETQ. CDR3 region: CASSLAPWNTEAFF. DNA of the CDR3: TGCGCCAGCAGCTTGGCCCCCTGGAACACTGAAGCTTTCTTT.

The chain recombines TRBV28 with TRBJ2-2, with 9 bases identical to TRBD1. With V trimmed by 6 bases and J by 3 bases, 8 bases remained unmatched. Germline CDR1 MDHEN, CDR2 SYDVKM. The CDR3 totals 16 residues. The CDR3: CASSRPRQGDTGELFF. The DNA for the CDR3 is TGTGCCAGCAGCCGTCCGAGACAGGGGGACACCGGGGAGCTGTTTTTT.

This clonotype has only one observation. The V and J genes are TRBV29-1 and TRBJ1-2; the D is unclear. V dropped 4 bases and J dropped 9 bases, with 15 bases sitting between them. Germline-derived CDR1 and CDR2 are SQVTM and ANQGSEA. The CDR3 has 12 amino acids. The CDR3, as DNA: TGCAGCGTTGGGACGGCTCCCCGGCGCTACACCTTC. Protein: CSVGTAPRRYTF.

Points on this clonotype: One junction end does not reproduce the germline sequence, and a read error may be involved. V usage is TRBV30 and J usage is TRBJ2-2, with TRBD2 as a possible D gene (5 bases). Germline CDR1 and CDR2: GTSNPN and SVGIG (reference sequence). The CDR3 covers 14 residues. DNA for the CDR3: TGTGGCTGGAGTCGGGGTGTCGATACCGGGGAGCTGTTTTTT. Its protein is CGWSRGVDTGELFF. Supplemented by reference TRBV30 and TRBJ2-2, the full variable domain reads SQTIHQWPATLVQPVGSPLSLECTVEGTSNPNLYWYRQAAGRGLQLLFYSVGIGQISSEVPQNLSASRPQDRQFILSSKKLLLSDSGFYLCGWSRGVDTGELFFGEGSRLTVL.

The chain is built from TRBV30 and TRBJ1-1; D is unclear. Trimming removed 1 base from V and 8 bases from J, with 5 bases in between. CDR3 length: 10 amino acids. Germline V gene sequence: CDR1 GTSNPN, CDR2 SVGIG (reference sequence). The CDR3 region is CAWSGAEAFF. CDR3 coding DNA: TGTGCCTGGAGTGGGGCCGAAGCTTTCTTT.